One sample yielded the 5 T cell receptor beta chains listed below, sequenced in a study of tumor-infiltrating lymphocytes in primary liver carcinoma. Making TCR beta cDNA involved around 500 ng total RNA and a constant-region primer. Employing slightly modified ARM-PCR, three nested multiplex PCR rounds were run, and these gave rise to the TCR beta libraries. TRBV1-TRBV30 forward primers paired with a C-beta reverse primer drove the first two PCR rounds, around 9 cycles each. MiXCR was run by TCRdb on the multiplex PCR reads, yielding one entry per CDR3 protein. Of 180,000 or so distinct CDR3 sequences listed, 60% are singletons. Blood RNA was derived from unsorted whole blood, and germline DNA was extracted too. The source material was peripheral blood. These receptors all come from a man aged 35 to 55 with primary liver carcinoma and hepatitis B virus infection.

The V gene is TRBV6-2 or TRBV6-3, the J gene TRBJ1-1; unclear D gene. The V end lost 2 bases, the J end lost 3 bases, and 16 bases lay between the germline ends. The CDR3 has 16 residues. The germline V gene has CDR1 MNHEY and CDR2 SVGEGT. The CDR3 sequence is CASSYQFRGLDTEAFF. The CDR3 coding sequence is TGTGCCAGCAGTTACCAGTTCCGGGGTCTGGACACTGAAGCTTTCTTT.

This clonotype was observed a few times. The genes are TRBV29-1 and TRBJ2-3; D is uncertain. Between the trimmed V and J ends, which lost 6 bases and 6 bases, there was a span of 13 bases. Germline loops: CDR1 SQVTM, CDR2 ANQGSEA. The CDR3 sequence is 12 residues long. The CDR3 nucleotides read TGCAGCGTCCAACTGAGTCCGGATACGCAGTATTTT. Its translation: CSVQLSPDTQYF.

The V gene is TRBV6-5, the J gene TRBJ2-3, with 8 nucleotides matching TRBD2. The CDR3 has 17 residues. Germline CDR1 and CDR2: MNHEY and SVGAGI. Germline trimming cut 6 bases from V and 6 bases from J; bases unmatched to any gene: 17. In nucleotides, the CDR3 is TGTGCCAGCAGCTCCTTGGGACTGGCGGGAGGCGCGGATACGCAGTATTTT. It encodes CASSSLGLAGGADTQYF.

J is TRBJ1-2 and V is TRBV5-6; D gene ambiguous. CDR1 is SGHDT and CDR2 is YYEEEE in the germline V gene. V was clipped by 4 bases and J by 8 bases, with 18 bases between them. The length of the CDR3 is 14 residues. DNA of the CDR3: TGTGCCAGCAGCCCCCAAATCCGACCGTGGGGCTACACCTTC. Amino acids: CASSPQIRPWGYTF.

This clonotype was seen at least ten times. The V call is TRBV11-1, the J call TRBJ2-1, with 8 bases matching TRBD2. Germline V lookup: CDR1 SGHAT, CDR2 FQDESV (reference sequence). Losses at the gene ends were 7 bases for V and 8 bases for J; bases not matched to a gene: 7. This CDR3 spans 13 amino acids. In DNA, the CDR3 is TGTGCCAGCACTCTCGGGGGGGCGGATGAGCAGTTCTTC. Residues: CASTLGGADEQFF.